One sample yielded the 21 T cell receptor beta chains listed below, sequenced in a study of T cell responses to AZD1222 COVID-19 vaccine. Measured with immunoSEQ multiplex PCR; TCRdb has only the in-frame clones, and not every one. This sample has some 200,000 clones; around 94% occur once, and the top ten carry around 9.3%. Sequencing used peripheral blood, obtained on day 0 of AZD1222 vaccination. The receptor source for this set is an adult in good health.

V usage is TRBV5-1 and J usage is TRBJ2-7; D is unclear. Germline V gene sequence: CDR1 SGHRS, CDR2 YFSETQ. CDR3 length: 10 amino acids. The ends were cut back, 2 bases at V and 5 bases at J, with 2 bases in the middle. This CDR3 is CASSFDEQYV. CDR3 DNA sequence: TGCGCCAGCAGCTTTGACGAGCAGTACGTC.

The J gene is TRBJ2-1, the V gene TRBV7-9; D is undetermined. The CDR3 runs 12 residues. In germline, CDR1 is SEHNR, CDR2 FQNEAQ (reference sequence). Trimming took 5 bases from V and 9 from J, leaving 11 bases between them. The DNA of the CDR3 is TGTGCCAGCAGCCCCGCGGTGGTTGAGCAGTTCTTC. Its protein product is CASSPAVVEQFF.

The V call is TRBV28, the J call TRBJ2-5; maybe TRBD1 (5 bases). This CDR3 region has 16 residues. Germline V lookup: CDR1 MDHEN, CDR2 SYDVKM. V was clipped by 1 base and J by 3 bases, with 15 bases between them. CDR3 nucleotides: TGTGCCAGCAGTTTATCGAGACAGACAATCGAAGAGACCCAGTACTTC. Amino acid sequence: CASSLSRQTIEETQYF. Drawing the rest from reference TRBV28 and TRBJ2-5, the complete variable domain is DVKVTQSSRYLVKRTGEKVFLECVQDMDHENMFWYRQDPGLGLRLIYFSYDVKMKEKGDIPEGYSVSREKKERFSLILESASTNQTSMYLCASSLSRQTIEETQYFGPGTRLLVL.

This clone was observed once. V and J are TRBV5-6 and TRBJ1-4; 10 positions agree with TRBD1. The trim removed 6 bases at V and 8 bases at J, leaving 4 bases unmatched. Germline loops: CDR1 SGHDT, CDR2 YYEEEE. CDR3 length equals 13 residues. CDR3 nucleotides: TGTGCCAGCATCGGGACAGGGGACGAAAAACTGTTTTTT. The encoded protein is CASIGTGDEKLFF.

The chain has TRBV6-2 or TRBV6-3 and TRBJ2-1; unclear D gene. This CDR3 contains 16 residues. The germline gives CDR1 MNHEY, CDR2 SVGEGT. V gave up 0 bases and J gave up 4 bases, with 13 bases separating them. In DNA form, the CDR3 reads TGTGCCAGCAGTTACTCGATACTGACGGAGTACAATGAGCAGTTCTTC. Amino acids: CASSYSILTEYNEQFF.

The V gene is TRBV19, the J gene TRBJ1-1; 11 positions agree with TRBD1. CDR1 and CDR2 from the germline V gene are LNHDA and SQIVND (reference sequence). The CDR3 covers 16 residues. V was clipped by 1 base and J by 5 bases; unmatched bases: 6. CDR3 coding DNA: TGTGCCAGTAGTATAGGGGCCGGGACAGGGGGAACTGAAGCTTTCTTT. As protein: CASSIGAGTGGTEAFF.

The rearrangement joins TRBV4-2 to TRBJ2-1; 8 bases are shared with TRBD2. The junction had 6 bases not matched to a gene; V was cut back by 2 bases and J by 3 bases. CDR1 LGHNA and CDR2 YNFKEQ come from the germline V gene. The CDR3 has 16 residues. The CDR3 DNA reads TGTGCCAGCAGCCAAAGAGCGGGAGAAAGCTACAATGAGCAGTTCTTC. Protein sequence: CASSQRAGESYNEQFF.

The chain employs TRBV6-5 and TRBJ1-3; D is undetermined. Trimming removed 7 bases from V and 1 base from J, with 11 bases in between. The CDR3 consists of 14 residues. Germline CDR1 MNHEY, CDR2 SVGAGI. For the CDR3, the DNA is TGTGCCAGCATAGCTCGCGGATCTGGAAACACCATATATTTT. This gives the protein CASIARGSGNTIYF.

This rearrangement joins TRBV2 to TRBJ1-2, with 7 bases fitting TRBD1. Germline V lookup: CDR1 SNHLY, CDR2 FYNNEI. The CDR3 loop spans 12 amino acids. The V segment lost 7 bases and the J segment 5 bases; nucleotides outside the gene matches: 4. CDR3: CASTPGGYGYTF. The DNA of the CDR3 is TGTGCCAGCACCCCAGGGGGGTATGGCTACACCTTC. Full variable domain (outside the CDR3, taken from reference TRBV2 and TRBJ1-2): EPEVTQTPSHQVTQMGQEVILRCVPISNHLYFYWYRQILGQKVEFLVSFYNNEISEKSEIFDDQFSVERPDGSNFTLKIRSTKLEDSAMYFCASTPGGYGYTFGSGTRLTVV.

V and J are TRBV7-8 and TRBJ1-2, with a weak D call TRBD1 (5 bases). This CDR3 has 14 amino acids. The V gene lost 4 bases and the J gene lost 7 bases, with 16 bases spanning the gap. Germline loops: CDR1 SGHVS, CDR2 FQNEAQ. CDR3 nucleotides: TGTGCCAGCAGCTCCCCTACCGGGGCCTCTGGCTACACCTTC. It specifies CASSSPTGASGYTF.

This clone was picked up a small number of times. The V call is TRBV7-3, the J call TRBJ2-3, with D possibly being TRBD1 or TRBD2 (5 bases each). Trimming stripped 5 bases from V and 10 bases from J, with 16 bases between. The CDR3 totals 13 residues. Germline assignment: CDR1 SGHTA and CDR2 FQGTGA. Written as DNA, the CDR3 is TGTGCCAGCAGCCGGGACCTTAGGAATGCGCAGTATTTT. Amino acids: CASSRDLRNAQYF.

The sample holds a few counts of this clone. The V gene is TRBV11-2, the J gene TRBJ2-3; TRBD1 is a possible D gene (6 bases). The V and J ends lost 2 bases and 1 base respectively, with 22 bases between them. CDR3 length: 19 residues. CDR1 is SGHAT, CDR2 FQNNGV, per germline. CDR3 nucleotide sequence: TGTGCCAGCAGCTTACTTACCCAATACCAGGGGAAAGGCACAGATACGCAGTATTTT. Translated: CASSLLTQYQGKGTDTQYF.

The CDR3 spells CASSLYSTEAFF. As DNA, the CDR3 is TGTGCCAGCAGTTTATACTCAACTGAAGCTTTCTTT. The chain combines TRBV28 with TRBJ1-1; unclear D gene. The germline CDR1 and CDR2 sequences are MDHEN and SYDVKM. V was clipped by 1 base and J by 5 bases, with 5 bases between them. The CDR3 has 12 amino acids.

V gene TRBV3-1 (or the pseudogene TRBV3-2) combines with J gene TRBJ2-3; TRBD2 is a possible D gene (5 bases). Trimming shortened V by 1 base and J by 0 bases, and 14 bases separated the two germline ends. The CDR3 extends over 17 amino acids. Per germline, CDR1 LGHDT and CDR2 YNNKEL (reference sequence). Here the CDR3 reads CASSQVGSGVSTDTQYF. CDR3 sequence (DNA): TGTGCCAGCAGCCAAGTTGGCAGCGGAGTTAGCACAGATACGCAGTATTTT.

This chain connects TRBV7-2 to TRBJ1-6; D is possibly TRBD1 (5 bases). Looked up from germline, CDR1 is SGHTA and CDR2 is FQGNSA. V lost 1 base and J 10 bases, leaving 14 bases between the germline ends. The CDR3 length is 15 residues. The CDR3 here is CASSLGGVSGSPLHF. CDR3 bases: TGTGCCAGCAGCTTAGGAGGGGTATCGGGATCACCCCTCCACTTT.

The chain employs TRBV19 and TRBJ2-1, with no clear D. V was clipped by 6 bases and J by 7 bases, with 13 bases between them. CDR1 and CDR2 (germline): LNHDA, SQIVND (reference sequence). The CDR3 length is 13 residues. CDR3 DNA: TGTGCCAGTAGCCCCGGAAGGGTGAATGAGCAGTTCTTC. Protein sequence: CASSPGRVNEQFF.

The CDR3 sequence: CATREMTGELFF. DNA of the CDR3: TGTGCCACCCGGGAGATGACCGGGGAGCTGTTTTTT. V is TRBV28 and J is TRBJ2-2, with a weak D call TRBD2 (6 bases). CDR1 and CDR2 (germline): MDHEN, SYDVKM. The V gene lost 10 bases and the J gene lost 5 bases, with 11 bases spanning the gap. The CDR3 extends over 12 amino acids.

This chain connects TRBV5-6 to TRBJ1-2; no clear D gene. The CDR3 is 11 residues long. CDR1 SGHDT and CDR2 YYEEEE come from the germline V gene. V lost 4 bases, J lost 10 bases, and 11 bases lay in between. The CDR3 sequence is CASSAGIVYTF. The CDR3 bases are TGTGCCAGCAGCGCCGGGATTGTCTACACCTTC.

Only one count was recorded for this clone. The chain has TRBV18 and TRBJ1-1, with D unclear. Germline V gene sequence: CDR1 KGHSH, CDR2 LQKENI. CDR3 length: 14 residues. Deletions cut 3 bases from V and 1 base from J, with 9 bases between. The CDR3 region is CASSPGSQNTEAFF. In DNA form, the CDR3 reads TGTGCCAGCTCACCTGGCAGCCAGAACACTGAAGCTTTCTTT.

CDR3 nucleotides: TGCGCCAGCAGCTCACATGACGGTCTCAATTCACCCCTCCACTTT. Translation gives CASSSHDGLNSPLHF. V gene TRBV5-1 combines with J gene TRBJ1-6; the D is unclear. V was clipped by 3 bases and J by 7 bases, with 14 bases between them. CDR1 is SGHRS and CDR2 is YFSETQ in the germline V gene. The CDR3 totals 15 residues. Full variable domain (missing parts from reference TRBV5-1 and TRBJ1-6): KAGVTQTPRYLIKTRGQQVTLSCSPISGHRSVSWYQQTPGQGLQFLFEYFSETQRNKGNFPGRFSGRQFSNSRSEMNVSTLELGDSALYLCASSSHDGLNSPLHFGNGTRLTVT.

The chain employs TRBV9 and TRBJ1-5; D remains unclear. The CDR3 has 13 residues. V was clipped by 1 base and J by 4 bases, with 6 bases between them. The V gene's germline CDR1 is SGDLS and CDR2 YYNGEE. For the CDR3, the DNA is TGTGCCAGCAGCGTATCACCGAATCAGCCCCAGCATTTT. Amino acid sequence: CASSVSPNQPQHF. Complete variable domain (other parts from reference TRBV9 and TRBJ1-5): DSGVTQTPKHLITATGQRVTLRCSPRSGDLSVYWYQQSLDQGLQFLIQYYNGEERAKGNILERFSAQQFPDLHSELNLSSLELGDSALYFCASSVSPNQPQHFGDGTRLSIL.